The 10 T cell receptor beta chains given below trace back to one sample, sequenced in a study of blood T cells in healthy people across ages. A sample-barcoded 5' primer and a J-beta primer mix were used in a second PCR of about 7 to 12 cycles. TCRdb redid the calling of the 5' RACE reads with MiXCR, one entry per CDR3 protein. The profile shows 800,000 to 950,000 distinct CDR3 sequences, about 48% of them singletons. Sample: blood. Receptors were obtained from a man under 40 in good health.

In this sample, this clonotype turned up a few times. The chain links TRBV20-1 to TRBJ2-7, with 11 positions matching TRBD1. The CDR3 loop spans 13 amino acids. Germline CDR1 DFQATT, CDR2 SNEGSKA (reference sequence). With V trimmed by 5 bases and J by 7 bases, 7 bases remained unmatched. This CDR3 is CSALRDRGSEQYF. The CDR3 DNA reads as TGCAGTGCTCTCCGGGACAGGGGGTCTGAGCAGTACTTC.

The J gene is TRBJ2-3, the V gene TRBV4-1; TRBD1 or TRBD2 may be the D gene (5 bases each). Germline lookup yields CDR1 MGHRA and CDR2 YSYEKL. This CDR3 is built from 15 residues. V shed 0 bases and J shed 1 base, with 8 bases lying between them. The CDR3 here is CASSQDRDGTDTQYF. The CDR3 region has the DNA TGCGCCAGCAGCCAAGATCGGGACGGCACAGATACGCAGTATTTT.

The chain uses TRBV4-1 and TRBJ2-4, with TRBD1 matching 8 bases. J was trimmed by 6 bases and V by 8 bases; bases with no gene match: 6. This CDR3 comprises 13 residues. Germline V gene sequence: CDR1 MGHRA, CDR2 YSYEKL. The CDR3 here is CASGQGGGNIQYF. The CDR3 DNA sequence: TGCGCCAGCGGACAGGGTGGCGGAAACATTCAGTACTTC.

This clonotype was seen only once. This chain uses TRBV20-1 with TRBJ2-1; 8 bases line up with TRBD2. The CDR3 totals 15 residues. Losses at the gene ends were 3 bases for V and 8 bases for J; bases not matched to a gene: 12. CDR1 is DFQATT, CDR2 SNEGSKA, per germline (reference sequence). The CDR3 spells CSASSGLEDQYEQFF. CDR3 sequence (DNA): TGCAGTGCTAGTTCGGGACTAGAGGACCAATATGAGCAGTTCTTC.

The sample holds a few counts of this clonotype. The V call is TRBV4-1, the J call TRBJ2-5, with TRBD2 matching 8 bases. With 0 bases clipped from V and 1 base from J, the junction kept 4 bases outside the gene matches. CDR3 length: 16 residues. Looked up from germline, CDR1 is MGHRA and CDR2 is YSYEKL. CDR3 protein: CASSQDHGGAQETQYF. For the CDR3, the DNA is TGCGCCAGCAGCCAAGATCACGGGGGGGCCCAAGAGACCCAGTACTTC.

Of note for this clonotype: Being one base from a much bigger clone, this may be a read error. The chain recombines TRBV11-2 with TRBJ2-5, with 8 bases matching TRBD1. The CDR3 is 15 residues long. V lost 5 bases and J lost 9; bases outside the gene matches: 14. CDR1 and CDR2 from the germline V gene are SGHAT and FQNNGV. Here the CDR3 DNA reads TGTGCCAGCAGCCTACTGACGGGACAGGAGGAGGCCCAGTACTTC. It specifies CASSLLTGQEEAQYF.

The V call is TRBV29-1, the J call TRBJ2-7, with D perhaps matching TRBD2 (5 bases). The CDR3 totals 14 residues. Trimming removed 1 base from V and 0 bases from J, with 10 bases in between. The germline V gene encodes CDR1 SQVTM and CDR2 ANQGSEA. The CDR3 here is CSVEVPGNSYEQYF. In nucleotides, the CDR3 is TGCAGCGTTGAAGTGCCGGGGAACTCCTACGAGCAGTACTTC.

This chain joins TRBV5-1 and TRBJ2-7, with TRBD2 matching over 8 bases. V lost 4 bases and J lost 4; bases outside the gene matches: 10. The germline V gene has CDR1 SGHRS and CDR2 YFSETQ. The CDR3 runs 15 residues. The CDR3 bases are TGCGCCAGCAGCCCTAGGACTAGCCCCGGTTACGAGCAGTACTTC. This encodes CASSPRTSPGYEQYF.

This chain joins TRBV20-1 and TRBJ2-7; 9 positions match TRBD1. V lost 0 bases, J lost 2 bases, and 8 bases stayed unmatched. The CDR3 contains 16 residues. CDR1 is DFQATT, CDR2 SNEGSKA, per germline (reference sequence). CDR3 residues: CSARDGGTGLTYEQYF. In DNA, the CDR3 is TGCAGTGCTAGAGATGGGGGGACAGGGCTAACCTACGAGCAGTACTTC.

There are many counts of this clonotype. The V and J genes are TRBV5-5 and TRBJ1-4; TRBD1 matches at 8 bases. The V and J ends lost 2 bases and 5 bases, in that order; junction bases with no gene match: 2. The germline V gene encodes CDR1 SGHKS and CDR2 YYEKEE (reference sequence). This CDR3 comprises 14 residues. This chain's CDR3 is CASSFRTGNEKLFF. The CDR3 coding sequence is TGTGCCAGCAGCTTCCGGACAGGGAATGAAAAACTGTTTTTT.